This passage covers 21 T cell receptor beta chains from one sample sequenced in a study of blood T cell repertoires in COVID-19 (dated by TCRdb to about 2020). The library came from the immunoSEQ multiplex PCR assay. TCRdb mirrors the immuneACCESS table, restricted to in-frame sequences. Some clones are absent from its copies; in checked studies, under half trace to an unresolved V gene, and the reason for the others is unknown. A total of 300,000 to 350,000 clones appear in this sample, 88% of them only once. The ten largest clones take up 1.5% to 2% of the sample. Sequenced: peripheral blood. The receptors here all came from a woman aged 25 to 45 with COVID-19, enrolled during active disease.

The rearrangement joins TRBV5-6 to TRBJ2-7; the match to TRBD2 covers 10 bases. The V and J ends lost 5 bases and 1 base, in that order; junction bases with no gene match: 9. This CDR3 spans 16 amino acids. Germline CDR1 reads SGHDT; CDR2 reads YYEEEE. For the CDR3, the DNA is TGTGCCAGCAGTCCTCGGGGACTAGCGAGATCCTACGAGCAGTACTTC. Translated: CASSPRGLARSYEQYF.

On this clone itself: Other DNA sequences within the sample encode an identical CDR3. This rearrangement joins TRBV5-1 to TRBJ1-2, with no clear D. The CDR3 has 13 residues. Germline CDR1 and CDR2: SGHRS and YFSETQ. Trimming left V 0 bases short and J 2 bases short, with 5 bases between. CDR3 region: CASSLGQNYGYTF. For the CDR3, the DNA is TGCGCCAGCAGCTTGGGTCAGAACTATGGCTACACCTTC.

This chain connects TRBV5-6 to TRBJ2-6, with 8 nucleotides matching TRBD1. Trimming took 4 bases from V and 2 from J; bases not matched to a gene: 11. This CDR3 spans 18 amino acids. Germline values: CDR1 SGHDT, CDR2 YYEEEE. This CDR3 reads CASSPLGTGGTGANVLTF. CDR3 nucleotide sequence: TGTGCCAGCAGCCCCCTTGGGACAGGTGGAACTGGGGCCAACGTCCTGACTTTC.

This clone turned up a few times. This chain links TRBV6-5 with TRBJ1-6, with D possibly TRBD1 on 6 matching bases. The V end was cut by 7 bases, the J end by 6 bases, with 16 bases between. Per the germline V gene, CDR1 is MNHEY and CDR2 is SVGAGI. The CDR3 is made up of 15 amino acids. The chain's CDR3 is CASILYGQLNSPLHF. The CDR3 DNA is TGTGCCAGCATCCTATATGGACAGCTTAATTCACCCCTCCACTTT.

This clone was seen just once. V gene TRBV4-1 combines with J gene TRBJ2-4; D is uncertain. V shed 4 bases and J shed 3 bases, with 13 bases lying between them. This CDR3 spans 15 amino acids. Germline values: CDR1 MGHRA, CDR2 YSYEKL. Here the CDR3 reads CASSPQSGGKNIQYF. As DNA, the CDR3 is TGCGCCAGCAGCCCTCAATCCGGTGGCAAAAACATTCAGTACTTC.

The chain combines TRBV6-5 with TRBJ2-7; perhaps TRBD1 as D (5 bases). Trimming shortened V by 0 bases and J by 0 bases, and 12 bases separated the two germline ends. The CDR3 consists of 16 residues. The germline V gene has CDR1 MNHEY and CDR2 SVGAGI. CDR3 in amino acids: CASSYSTAVPSYEQYF. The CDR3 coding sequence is TGTGCCAGCAGTTACTCGACAGCAGTTCCCTCCTACGAGCAGTACTTC.

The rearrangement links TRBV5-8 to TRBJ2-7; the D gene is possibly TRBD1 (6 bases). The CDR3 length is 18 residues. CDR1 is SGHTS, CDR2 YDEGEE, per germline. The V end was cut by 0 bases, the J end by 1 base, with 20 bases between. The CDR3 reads CASSLAGRGQRASYEQYF. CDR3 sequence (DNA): TGTGCCAGCAGCTTGGCCGGTAGAGGACAGCGCGCTTCCTACGAGCAGTACTTC.

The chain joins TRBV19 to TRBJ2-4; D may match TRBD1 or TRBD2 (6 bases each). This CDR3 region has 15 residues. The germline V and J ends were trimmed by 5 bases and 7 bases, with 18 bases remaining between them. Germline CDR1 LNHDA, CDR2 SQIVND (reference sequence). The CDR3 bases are TGTGCCAGTAGTTTAGGGGGTCTTGGGGGGAACATTCAGTACTTC. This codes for CASSLGGLGGNIQYF. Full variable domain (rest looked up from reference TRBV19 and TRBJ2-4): DGGITQSPKYLFRKEGQNVTLSCEQNLNHDAMYWYRQDPGQGLRLIYYSQIVNDFQKGDIAEGYSVSREKKESFPLTVTSAQKNPTAFYLCASSLGGLGGNIQYFGAGTRLSVL.

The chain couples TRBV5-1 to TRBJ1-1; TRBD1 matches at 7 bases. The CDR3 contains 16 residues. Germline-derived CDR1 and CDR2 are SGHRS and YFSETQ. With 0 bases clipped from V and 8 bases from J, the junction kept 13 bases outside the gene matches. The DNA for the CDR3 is TGCGCCAGCAGCTTGGGCCCTGACAGGGAAATACCGGAAGCTTTCTTT. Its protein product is CASSLGPDREIPEAFF.

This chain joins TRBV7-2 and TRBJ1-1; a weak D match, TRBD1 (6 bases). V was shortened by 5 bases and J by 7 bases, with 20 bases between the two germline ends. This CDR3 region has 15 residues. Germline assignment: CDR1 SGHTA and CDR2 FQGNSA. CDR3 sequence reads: CASSLDWGGRVEAFF. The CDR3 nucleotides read TGTGCCAGCAGCCTGGACTGGGGGGGGCGCGTTGAAGCTTTCTTT.

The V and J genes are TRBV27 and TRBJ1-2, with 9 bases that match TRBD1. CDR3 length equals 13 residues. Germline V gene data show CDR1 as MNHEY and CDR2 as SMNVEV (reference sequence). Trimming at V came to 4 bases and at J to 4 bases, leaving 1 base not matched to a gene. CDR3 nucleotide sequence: TGTGCCAGCAGTTCGACAGGGGGCTATGGCTACACCTTC. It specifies CASSSTGGYGYTF.

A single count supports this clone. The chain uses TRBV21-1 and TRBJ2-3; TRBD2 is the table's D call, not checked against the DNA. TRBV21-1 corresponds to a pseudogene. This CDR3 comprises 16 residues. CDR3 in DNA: TGTGCCAGCAGCAGGGGACTAGCGGGGGCCACAGATACGCAGTATTTT. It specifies CASSRGLAGATDTQYF.

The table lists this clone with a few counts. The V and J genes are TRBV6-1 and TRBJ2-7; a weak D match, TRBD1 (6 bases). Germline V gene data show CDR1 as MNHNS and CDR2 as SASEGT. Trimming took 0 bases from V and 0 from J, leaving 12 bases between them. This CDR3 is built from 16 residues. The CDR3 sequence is CASSEAGALHSYEQYF. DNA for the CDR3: TGTGCCAGCAGTGAAGCGGGGGCTTTACACTCCTACGAGCAGTACTTC.

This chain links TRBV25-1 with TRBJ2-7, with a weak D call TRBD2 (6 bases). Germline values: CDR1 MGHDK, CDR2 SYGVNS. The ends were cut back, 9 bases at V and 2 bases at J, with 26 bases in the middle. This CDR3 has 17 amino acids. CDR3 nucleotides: TGTGCCAGTGCTTGCAGTAGGAGGGCTGACACAACCTACGAGCAGTACGTC. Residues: CASACSRRADTTYEQYV.

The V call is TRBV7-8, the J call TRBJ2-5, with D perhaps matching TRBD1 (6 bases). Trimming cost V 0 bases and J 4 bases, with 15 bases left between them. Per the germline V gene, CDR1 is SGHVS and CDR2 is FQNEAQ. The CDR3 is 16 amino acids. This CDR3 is CASSLASDSAVETQYF. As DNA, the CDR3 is TGTGCCAGCAGCTTAGCTTCGGACAGCGCGGTAGAGACCCAGTACTTC.

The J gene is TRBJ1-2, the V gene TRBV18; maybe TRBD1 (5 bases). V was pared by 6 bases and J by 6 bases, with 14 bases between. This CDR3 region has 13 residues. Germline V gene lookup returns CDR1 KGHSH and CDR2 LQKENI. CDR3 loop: CASSGTPGHGYTF. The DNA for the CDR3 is TGTGCCAGCTCCGGGACTCCTGGACATGGCTACACCTTC.

Here the CDR3 DNA reads TGTGCCAGCAGCGCCATGAGACAGGCCAGTGCCACTGAAGCTTTCTTT. Translated: CASSAMRQASATEAFF. The gene calls are TRBV27 and TRBJ1-1; D perhaps matches TRBD1 (6 bases). With 6 bases removed from V and 4 bases from J, the gap between germline ends came to 21 bases. The CDR3 is 16 amino acids. The germline CDR1 and CDR2 sequences are MNHEY and SMNVEV (reference sequence).

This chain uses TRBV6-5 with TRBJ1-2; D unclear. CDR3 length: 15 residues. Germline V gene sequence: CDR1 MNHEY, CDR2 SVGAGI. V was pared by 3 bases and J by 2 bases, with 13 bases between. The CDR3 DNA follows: TGTGCCAGCAGTTATAACGAGGCGGCGAACTATGGCTACACCTTC. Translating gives CASSYNEAANYGYTF.

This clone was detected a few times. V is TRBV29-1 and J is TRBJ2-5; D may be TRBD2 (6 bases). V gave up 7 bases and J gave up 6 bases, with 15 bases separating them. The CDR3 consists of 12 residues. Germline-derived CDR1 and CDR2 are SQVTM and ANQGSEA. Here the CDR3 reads CSGGEVQQTQYF. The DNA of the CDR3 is TGCAGCGGTGGGGAGGTTCAACAGACCCAGTACTTC.

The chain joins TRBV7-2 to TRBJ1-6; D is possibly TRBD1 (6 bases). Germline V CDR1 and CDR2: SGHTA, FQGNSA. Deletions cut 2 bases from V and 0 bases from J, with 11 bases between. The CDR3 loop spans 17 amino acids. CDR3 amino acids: CASSLYGQSSYNSPLHF. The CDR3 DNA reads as TGTGCCAGCAGCTTATACGGACAGAGCTCCTATAATTCACCCCTCCACTTT.

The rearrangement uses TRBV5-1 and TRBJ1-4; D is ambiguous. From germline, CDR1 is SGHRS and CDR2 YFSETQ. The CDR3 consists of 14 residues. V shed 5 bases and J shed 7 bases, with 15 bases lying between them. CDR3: CASSSGMRGEKLFF. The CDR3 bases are TGCGCCAGCAGTAGCGGGATGAGAGGTGAAAAACTGTTTTTT.